The clone carrying this T cell receptor (beta chain) showed up just a few times. No antigen is known for it. Extraction and reverse transcription of RNA yielded cDNA as the sequencing template. Some clones are missing from TCRdb's copy, which holds only in-frame ones; the method was immunoSEQ multiplex PCR. The sample carries over 70,000 clones, roughly 70% recorded once. These data come from a study of CD8+ T cells in alopecia areata. The V end was cut by 4 bases, the J end by 5 bases, with 6 bases between. The CDR3 length is 11 residues. The germline V gene encodes CDR1 SEHNR and CDR2 FQNEAQ (reference sequence). Treatment described: oral pan-JAK inhibitor, 5-10 mg twice daily. General observations from the study: Lesional scalp exceeded normal scalp in clonality, especially in alopecia totalis/universalis. Under tofacitinib, numerous expanded lesional clonotypes remained detectable in scalp and blood.

Source: CD8+ T cells sorted from blood, taken at week 24, from a patient treated with tofacitinib. The V call is TRBV7-9, the J call TRBJ2-7; unclear D gene. The sequence was obtained from a human donor with alopecia areata. The CDR3 region has the DNA TGTGCCAGCAGCTCCTTAGACGAGCAGTACTTC. Protein: CASSSLDEQYF.